Listed below are T cell receptor beta chains from one sample, sequenced in a study of blood T cell repertoires in COVID-19. Only in-frame clones appear in the TCRdb table, and some are missing; sequencing was by immunoSEQ multiplex PCR. Of roughly 20,000 clones listed, around 89% are singletons. The sequencing input was peripheral blood. The receptors stem from a human donor in a cohort sampled during active COVID-19. Each CDR3 is given with its conserved first and last residue. Fields, in order: clone size, D gene, J gene, V gene, CDR3 protein, CDR3 DNA. A D gene is named only where the DNA matches it firmly. Only part of the rows carry a size: once, few, many, or a class if the clone is expanded.

abundance: medium-sized; d_gene: TRBD1; j_gene: TRBJ1-6; v_gene: TRBV7-8; CDR3aa: CASGQGIFNSPLHF; CDR3nt: TGTGCCAGCGGACAGGGGATCTTTAATTCACCCCTCCACTTT
abundance: NA; d_gene: NA; j_gene: TRBJ1-2; v_gene: TRBV25-1; CDR3aa: CASTPRGKQGHGYTF; CDR3nt: TGTGCCAGCACCCCGAGGGGGAAACAGGGCCATGGCTACACCTTC
abundance: NA; d_gene: TRBD2; j_gene: TRBJ2-3; v_gene: TRBV10-2; CDR3aa: CASSDMAGDSNF; CDR3nt: TGCGCCAGCAGTGACATGGCGGGAGACTCGAATTTT
abundance: NA; d_gene: TRBD1; j_gene: TRBJ2-7; v_gene: TRBV27; CDR3aa: CASSPGQGYEQYF; CDR3nt: TGTGCCAGCAGTCCCGGACAGGGCTACGAGCAGTACTTC
abundance: NA; d_gene: TRBD1; j_gene: TRBJ1-1; v_gene: TRBV7-6; CDR3aa: CASSLGTGILNTEAFF; CDR3nt: TGTGCCAGCAGCCTAGGGACAGGGATTTTAAACACTGAAGCTTTCTTT
abundance: NA; d_gene: NA; j_gene: TRBJ2-7; v_gene: TRBV7-7; CDR3aa: CASSLAPTRNLYEQYF; CDR3nt: TGTGCTAGCAGCTTAGCGCCGACTAGGAACCTCTACGAGCAGTACTTC
abundance: NA; d_gene: TRBD1; j_gene: TRBJ2-1; v_gene: TRBV27; CDR3aa: CASSPSGTGDNEQFF; CDR3nt: TGTGCCAGCTCCCCCTCGGGGACAGGGGACAATGAGCAGTTCTTC
abundance: NA; d_gene: NA; j_gene: TRBJ2-1; v_gene: TRBV30; CDR3aa: CAWKGGLPYNEQFF; CDR3nt: TGTGCCTGGAAGGGAGGATTGCCCTACAATGAGCAGTTCTTC
abundance: once; d_gene: TRBD1; j_gene: TRBJ2-7; v_gene: TRBV11-2; CDR3aa: CASSLAGTGEQYF; CDR3nt: TGTGCCAGCAGCTTAGCTGGGACAGGGGAGCAGTACTTC
abundance: NA; d_gene: TRBD1; j_gene: TRBJ1-5; v_gene: TRBV5-6; CDR3aa: CASSLAGQEILQPQHF; CDR3nt: TGTGCCAGCAGCTTGGCAGGACAGGAGATTCTTCAGCCCCAGCATTTT
abundance: NA; d_gene: NA; j_gene: TRBJ1-1; v_gene: TRBV4-1; CDR3aa: CASSQDWARDNTEAFF; CDR3nt: TGCGCCAGCAGCCAAGATTGGGCCAGGGATAACACTGAAGCTTTCTTT
abundance: NA; d_gene: NA; j_gene: TRBJ2-2; v_gene: TRBV27; CDR3aa: CASGAITGELFF; CDR3nt: TGTGCCAGCGGGGCCATCACCGGGGAGCTGTTTTTT
abundance: once; d_gene: TRBD2; j_gene: TRBJ2-7; v_gene: TRBV3-1/TRBV3-2; CDR3aa: CASSQGSGGRSGEQYF; CDR3nt: TGTGCCAGCAGCCAAGGTTCAGGCGGGAGGTCAGGCGAGCAGTACTTC
abundance: NA; d_gene: NA; j_gene: TRBJ2-7; v_gene: TRBV18; CDR3aa: CASSPLRTDYEQYF; CDR3nt: TGTGCCAGCTCACCGTTGAGGACTGACTACGAGCAGTACTTC
abundance: NA; d_gene: NA; j_gene: TRBJ1-2; v_gene: TRBV9; CDR3aa: CASSVGQSYGYTF; CDR3nt: TGTGCCAGCAGCGTAGGACAAAGCTATGGCTACACCTTC
abundance: NA; d_gene: NA; j_gene: TRBJ1-5; v_gene: TRBV7-6; CDR3aa: CASSWGDGQPQHF; CDR3nt: TGTGCCAGCAGTTGGGGGGACGGGCAGCCCCAGCATTTT
abundance: NA; d_gene: NA; j_gene: TRBJ2-7; v_gene: TRBV12-3/TRBV12-4; CDR3aa: CASSQYNEQYF; CDR3nt: TGTGCCAGCAGTCAATACAACGAGCAGTACTTC
abundance: NA; d_gene: NA; j_gene: TRBJ1-1; v_gene: TRBV7-8; CDR3aa: CASSREISTGEAFF; CDR3nt: TGTGCCAGCAGCCGAGAAATTTCCACCGGTGAAGCTTTCTTT
abundance: NA; d_gene: TRBD1; j_gene: TRBJ1-2; v_gene: TRBV28; CDR3aa: CASSFSQRTGRGYTF; CDR3nt: TGTGCCAGCAGTTTCAGCCAGCGGACAGGGCGGGGCTACACCTTC
abundance: NA; d_gene: TRBD1; j_gene: TRBJ1-2; v_gene: TRBV2; CDR3aa: CAVAGTGIDGYTF; CDR3nt: TGTGCCGTCGCCGGGACAGGGATTGATGGCTACACCTTC
abundance: NA; d_gene: TRBD2; j_gene: TRBJ2-3; v_gene: TRBV6-5; CDR3aa: CASSYSGGRDTQYF; CDR3nt: TGTGCCAGCAGTTATTCGGGGGGGAGGGATACGCAGTATTTT
abundance: NA; d_gene: TRBD1; j_gene: TRBJ2-7; v_gene: TRBV6-6; CDR3aa: CASRDRQGVSYEQYF; CDR3nt: TGTGCCAGCAGAGATCGACAGGGGGTCTCCTACGAGCAGTACTTC
abundance: NA; d_gene: NA; j_gene: TRBJ1-1; v_gene: TRBV29-1; CDR3aa: CSVLPRLSNTEAFF; CDR3nt: TGCAGCGTGTTACCGCGACTCTCGAACACTGAAGCTTTCTTT
abundance: NA; d_gene: TRBD2; j_gene: TRBJ2-3; v_gene: TRBV2; CDR3aa: CASALAGVTDTQYF; CDR3nt: TGTGCCAGCGCACTAGCGGGGGTCACAGATACGCAGTATTTT
abundance: NA; d_gene: NA; j_gene: TRBJ1-1; v_gene: TRBV11-3; CDR3aa: CASSLEAGTEAFF; CDR3nt: TGTGCCAGCAGCTTAGAGGCGGGGACTGAAGCTTTCTTT
abundance: once; d_gene: NA; j_gene: TRBJ2-1; v_gene: TRBV12-1; CDR3aa: CASTLGTSGRFYNEQFF; CDR3nt: TGTGCCAGCACCCTAGGGACTAGCGGGAGGTTCTACAATGAGCAGTTCTTC
abundance: NA; d_gene: NA; j_gene: TRBJ1-5; v_gene: TRBV5-5; CDR3aa: CASSLVGQVNQPQHF; CDR3nt: TGTGCCAGCAGCTTGGTGGGGCAGGTCAATCAGCCCCAGCATTTT
abundance: NA; d_gene: TRBD2; j_gene: TRBJ2-7; v_gene: TRBV5-4; CDR3aa: CASSLVLAGAIIREQYF; CDR3nt: TGTGCCAGCAGCTTGGTCCTAGCGGGCGCCATAATTCGGGAGCAGTACTTC
abundance: NA; d_gene: NA; j_gene: TRBJ2-2; v_gene: TRBV19; CDR3aa: CASSMYNTGELFF; CDR3nt: TGTGCCAGTAGTATGTATAACACCGGGGAGCTGTTTTTT
abundance: few; d_gene: TRBD1; j_gene: TRBJ1-2; v_gene: TRBV30; CDR3aa: CAWSRGRGHYGYTF; CDR3nt: TGTGCCTGGAGTAGGGGCAGGGGGCACTATGGCTACACCTTC
abundance: NA; d_gene: TRBD1; j_gene: TRBJ1-2; v_gene: TRBV24-1; CDR3aa: CATSMGQGYGYTF; CDR3nt: TGTGCCACCAGTATGGGACAGGGCTATGGCTACACCTTC
abundance: NA; d_gene: NA; j_gene: TRBJ2-5; v_gene: TRBV6-2/TRBV6-3; CDR3aa: CASSYVRDPRRSETQYF; CDR3nt: TGTGCCAGCAGTTACGTGCGGGACCCTCGAAGATCAGAGACCCAGTACTTC
abundance: NA; d_gene: TRBD1; j_gene: TRBJ1-1; v_gene: TRBV28; CDR3aa: CASRNRDRGWMNTEAFF; CDR3nt: TGTGCCAGCAGGAACCGGGACAGGGGTTGGATGAACACTGAAGCTTTCTTT
abundance: NA; d_gene: NA; j_gene: TRBJ1-2; v_gene: TRBV4-1; CDR3aa: CASSQAQRPKVF; CDR3nt: TGCGCCAGCAGCCAAGCTCAGAGGCCTAAGGTTTTC
abundance: NA; d_gene: NA; j_gene: TRBJ1-1; v_gene: TRBV10-3; CDR3aa: CAISESQLNTEAFF; CDR3nt: TGTGCCATCAGTGAGTCACAGCTGAACACTGAAGCTTTCTTT
abundance: NA; d_gene: NA; j_gene: TRBJ2-7; v_gene: TRBV21-1; CDR3aa: CASSKRNRRLAGVVILEQYF; CDR3nt: TGTGCCAGCAGCAAAAGGAATAGAAGGCTAGCGGGAGTGGTGATCCTCGAGCAGTACTTC
abundance: NA; d_gene: NA; j_gene: TRBJ2-7; v_gene: TRBV5-1; CDR3aa: CASSAFGAYEQYF; CDR3nt: TGCGCCAGCAGCGCCTTCGGAGCCTACGAGCAGTACTTC
abundance: NA; d_gene: TRBD2; j_gene: TRBJ2-1; v_gene: TRBV6-5; CDR3aa: CASSYSSGAPYNEQFF; CDR3nt: TGTGCCAGCAGTTATTCGAGCGGGGCCCCCTACAATGAGCAGTTCTTC
abundance: NA; d_gene: NA; j_gene: TRBJ1-5; v_gene: TRBV19; CDR3aa: CASSERTGQPQHF; CDR3nt: TGTGCCAGTAGTGAACGGACGGGGCAGCCCCAGCATTTT
abundance: few; d_gene: NA; j_gene: TRBJ2-2; v_gene: TRBV7-9; CDR3aa: CASSRIMNYNTGELFF; CDR3nt: TGTGCCAGCAGCCGAATCATGAACTACAACACCGGGGAGCTGTTTTTT
abundance: NA; d_gene: NA; j_gene: TRBJ2-1; v_gene: TRBV6-5; CDR3aa: CASSYGTTGEQFF; CDR3nt: TGTGCCAGCAGTTACGGGACAACGGGGGAGCAGTTCTTC
abundance: NA; d_gene: NA; j_gene: TRBJ1-3; v_gene: TRBV28; CDR3aa: CASSFSTGNTIYF; CDR3nt: TGTGCCAGCAGTTTCTCGACAGGAAACACCATATATTTT
abundance: NA; d_gene: NA; j_gene: TRBJ1-5; v_gene: TRBV5-6; CDR3aa: CASSLRREQPQHF; CDR3nt: TGTGCCAGCAGCCTGCGGAGGGAACAGCCCCAGCATTTT
abundance: NA; d_gene: NA; j_gene: TRBJ2-3; v_gene: TRBV5-6; CDR3aa: CASSSMAGLGDTQYF; CDR3nt: TGTGCCAGCAGCTCTATGGCGGGCTTGGGAGATACGCAGTATTTT
abundance: NA; d_gene: NA; j_gene: TRBJ1-2; v_gene: TRBV4-1; CDR3aa: CASSSINSLISGYTF; CDR3nt: TGCGCCAGCAGCTCTATAAATTCCTTGATTAGTGGCTACACCTTC
abundance: NA; d_gene: NA; j_gene: TRBJ1-2; v_gene: TRBV29-1; CDR3aa: CSVEWLGRAQGYTF; CDR3nt: TGCAGCGTTGAGTGGTTGGGCAGGGCGCAGGGCTACACCTTC
abundance: NA; d_gene: NA; j_gene: TRBJ2-1; v_gene: TRBV28; CDR3aa: CASSLVGVTDEQFF; CDR3nt: TGTGCCAGCAGTTTAGTGGGAGTCACCGATGAGCAGTTCTTC
abundance: NA; d_gene: NA; j_gene: TRBJ1-1; v_gene: TRBV5-1; CDR3aa: CASSPSGAGAEAFF; CDR3nt: TGCGCCAGTTCTCCTAGCGGGGCCGGTGCTGAAGCTTTCTTT
abundance: NA; d_gene: TRBD2; j_gene: TRBJ2-3; v_gene: TRBV7-6; CDR3aa: CASSLRGAGTSGTDTQYF; CDR3nt: TGTGCCAGCAGCTTAAGGGGGGCCGGGACTAGCGGCACAGATACGCAGTATTTT
abundance: NA; d_gene: TRBD2; j_gene: TRBJ2-5; v_gene: TRBV28; CDR3aa: CASSFSGGSQETQYF; CDR3nt: TGTGCCAGCAGTTTTAGCGGGGGCTCCCAAGAGACCCAGTACTTC
abundance: NA; d_gene: TRBD1; j_gene: TRBJ2-7; v_gene: TRBV28; CDR3aa: CASSPTGQGIYSYEQYF; CDR3nt: TGTGCCAGCAGTCCCACCGGACAGGGGATCTACTCCTACGAGCAGTACTTC
abundance: NA; d_gene: TRBD2; j_gene: TRBJ2-7; v_gene: TRBV2; CDR3aa: CASSTTSGITSYEQYF; CDR3nt: TGTGCCAGCAGCACGACTAGCGGGATAACATCCTACGAGCAGTACTTC
abundance: once; d_gene: TRBD1; j_gene: TRBJ1-4; v_gene: TRBV5-5; CDR3aa: CASSEGTGTNEKLFF; CDR3nt: TGTGCCAGCAGCGAAGGGACAGGGACTAATGAAAAACTGTTTTTT
abundance: NA; d_gene: NA; j_gene: TRBJ2-7; v_gene: TRBV19; CDR3aa: CASSIMSGAYEQYF; CDR3nt: TGTGCCAGTAGTATAATGAGCGGAGCCTACGAGCAGTACTTC
abundance: once; d_gene: TRBD1; j_gene: TRBJ1-3; v_gene: TRBV5-8; CDR3aa: CASSSIFQGALGNTIYF; CDR3nt: TGTGCCAGCAGCTCGATTTTCCAGGGGGCGTTGGGAAACACCATATATTTT
abundance: few; d_gene: NA; j_gene: TRBJ1-1; v_gene: TRBV28; CDR3aa: CGSLMNTEAFF; CDR3nt: TGTGGGAGCCTCATGAACACTGAAGCTTTCTTT
abundance: NA; d_gene: NA; j_gene: TRBJ1-1; v_gene: TRBV6-5; CDR3aa: CASSYGSNTEAFF; CDR3nt: TGTGCCAGCAGTTACGGCTCGAACACTGAAGCTTTCTTT
abundance: NA; d_gene: NA; j_gene: TRBJ2-5; v_gene: TRBV27; CDR3aa: CASSWGAGSQETQYF; CDR3nt: TGTGCCAGCAGTTGGGGAGCGGGCTCCCAAGAGACCCAGTACTTC
abundance: NA; d_gene: NA; j_gene: TRBJ2-7; v_gene: TRBV11-2; CDR3aa: CASSLFAGGRSYEQYF; CDR3nt: TGTGCCAGCAGCTTATTTGCCGGTGGTCGATCCTACGAGCAGTACTTC
abundance: NA; d_gene: NA; j_gene: TRBJ2-2; v_gene: TRBV7-3; CDR3aa: CASSEETGELFF; CDR3nt: TGTGCCAGCAGCGAGGAGACCGGGGAGCTGTTTTTT